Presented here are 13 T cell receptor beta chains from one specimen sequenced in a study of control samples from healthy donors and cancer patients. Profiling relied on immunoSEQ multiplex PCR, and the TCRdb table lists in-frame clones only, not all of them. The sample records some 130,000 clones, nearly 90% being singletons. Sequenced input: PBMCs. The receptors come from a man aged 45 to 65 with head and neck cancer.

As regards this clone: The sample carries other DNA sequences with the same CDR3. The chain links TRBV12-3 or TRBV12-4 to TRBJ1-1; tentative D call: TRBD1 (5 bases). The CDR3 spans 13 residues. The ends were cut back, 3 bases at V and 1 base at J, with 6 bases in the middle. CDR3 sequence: CASSFGQNTEAFF. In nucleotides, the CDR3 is TGTGCCAGCAGTTTCGGACAGAACACTGAAGCTTTCTTT.

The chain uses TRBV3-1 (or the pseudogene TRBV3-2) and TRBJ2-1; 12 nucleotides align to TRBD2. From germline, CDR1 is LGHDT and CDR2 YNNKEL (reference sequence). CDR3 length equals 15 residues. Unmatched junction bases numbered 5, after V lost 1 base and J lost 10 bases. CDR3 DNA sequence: TGTGCCAGCAGCCAAGGAGCACTAGCGGGGGGCGAGCAGTTCTTC. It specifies CASSQGALAGGEQFF.

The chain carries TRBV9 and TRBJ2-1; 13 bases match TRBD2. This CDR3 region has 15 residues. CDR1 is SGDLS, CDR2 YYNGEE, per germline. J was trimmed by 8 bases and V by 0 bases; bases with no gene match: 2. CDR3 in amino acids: CASSVGTSGGDEQFF. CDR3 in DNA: TGTGCCAGCAGCGTAGGTACTAGCGGGGGGGATGAGCAGTTCTTC.

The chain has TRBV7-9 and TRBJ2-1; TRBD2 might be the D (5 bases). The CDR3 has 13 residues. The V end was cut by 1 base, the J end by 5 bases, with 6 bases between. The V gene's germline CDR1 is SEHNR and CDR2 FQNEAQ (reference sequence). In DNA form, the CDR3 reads TGTGCCAGCAGCTTAGTCGGGGACAATGAGCAGTTCTTC. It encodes CASSLVGDNEQFF.

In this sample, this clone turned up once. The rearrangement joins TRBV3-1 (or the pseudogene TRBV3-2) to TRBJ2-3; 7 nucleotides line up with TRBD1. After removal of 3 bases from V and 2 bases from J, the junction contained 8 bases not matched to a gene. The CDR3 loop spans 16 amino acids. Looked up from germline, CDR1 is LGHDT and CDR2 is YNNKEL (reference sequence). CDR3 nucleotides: TGTGCCAGCAGCCAGACAGGGATCGCTCACACAGATACGCAGTATTTT. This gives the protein CASSQTGIAHTDTQYF.

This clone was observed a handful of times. DNA of the CDR3: TGTGCCAGCAGCTTAGTTGGTGGTAGCACCGGGGAGCTGTTTTTT. It specifies CASSLVGGSTGELFF. The chain recombines TRBV7-8 with TRBJ2-2; D is undetermined. The V and J ends lost 1 base and 4 bases respectively, with 10 bases between them. Per the germline V gene, CDR1 is SGHVS and CDR2 is FQNEAQ. The CDR3 is 15 residues long.

The CDR3 DNA follows: TGTGCCAGCATGAGGGGGAATAATGAAAAACTGTTTTTT. This gives the protein CASMRGNNEKLFF. The rearrangement uses TRBV6-5 and TRBJ1-4; the D gene is possibly TRBD1 (6 bases). The germline gives CDR1 MNHEY, CDR2 SVGAGI. Trimming stripped 7 bases from V and 4 bases from J, with 10 bases between. This CDR3 is built from 13 residues.

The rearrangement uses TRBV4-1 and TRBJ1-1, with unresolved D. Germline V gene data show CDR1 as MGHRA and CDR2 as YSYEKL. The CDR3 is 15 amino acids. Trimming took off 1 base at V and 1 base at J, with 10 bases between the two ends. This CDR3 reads CASSQVMGKNTEAFF. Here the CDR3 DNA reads TGCGCCAGCAGCCAAGTAATGGGCAAGAACACTGAAGCTTTCTTT.

CDR3 sequence: CASWDGKAFF. The CDR3 DNA reads as TGTGCTAGTTGGGACGGAAAAGCTTTCTTT. The gene calls are TRBV2 and TRBJ1-1, with D possibly being TRBD1 (5 bases). The CDR3 is made up of 10 amino acids. The germline V gene encodes CDR1 SNHLY and CDR2 FYNNEI.

This chain's CDR3 is CASSQAGVGETQYF. DNA for the CDR3: TGTGCCAGCAGCCAAGCAGGGGTAGGTGAGACCCAGTACTTC. The chain carries TRBV3-1 (or the pseudogene TRBV3-2) and TRBJ2-5, with D maybe TRBD1 (6 bases). Germline values: CDR1 LGHDT, CDR2 YNNKEL (reference sequence). The CDR3 consists of 14 residues. The V and J ends lost 1 base and 5 bases respectively, with 11 bases between them.

Here the CDR3 reads CASSRDGTSYEQYF. DNA of the CDR3: TGCGCCAGCAGTCGGGACGGAACCTCCTACGAGCAGTACTTC. The gene calls are TRBV4-1 and TRBJ2-7; tentatively, D is TRBD1 or TRBD2 (5 bases each). Deletions cut 6 bases from V and 0 bases from J, with 12 bases between. This CDR3 is 14 amino acids long. Germline V gene data show CDR1 as MGHRA and CDR2 as YSYEKL.

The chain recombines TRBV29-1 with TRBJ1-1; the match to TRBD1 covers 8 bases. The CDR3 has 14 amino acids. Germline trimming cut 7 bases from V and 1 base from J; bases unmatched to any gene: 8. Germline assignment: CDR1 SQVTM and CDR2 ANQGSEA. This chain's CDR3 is CSAHRGGRNTEAFF. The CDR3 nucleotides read TGCAGCGCTCACAGGGGGGGAAGGAACACTGAAGCTTTCTTT.

The CDR3 DNA follows: TGTGCCAGCAGTTTCCCCAGGGTTCAAGTTGGAAACACCATATATTTT. This codes for CASSFPRVQVGNTIYF. The rearrangement uses TRBV27 and TRBJ1-3, with D possibly being TRBD1 (5 bases). Germline loops: CDR1 MNHEY, CDR2 SMNVEV (reference sequence). CDR3 size: 16 residues. Trimming left V 3 bases short and J 3 bases short, with 15 bases between.